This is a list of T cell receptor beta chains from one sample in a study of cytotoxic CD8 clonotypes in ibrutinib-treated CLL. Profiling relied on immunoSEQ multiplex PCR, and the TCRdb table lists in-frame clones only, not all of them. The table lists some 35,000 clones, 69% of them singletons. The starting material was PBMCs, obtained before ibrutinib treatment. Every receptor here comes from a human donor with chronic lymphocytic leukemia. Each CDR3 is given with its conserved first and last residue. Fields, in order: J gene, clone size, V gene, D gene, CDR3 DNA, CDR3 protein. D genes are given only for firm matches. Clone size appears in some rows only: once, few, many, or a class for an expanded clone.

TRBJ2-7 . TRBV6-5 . TGTGCCAGCAGTACCTTCTGGGCGGGGACCTACGAGCAGTACTTC CASSTFWAGTYEQYF
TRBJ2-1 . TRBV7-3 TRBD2 TGTGCCAGCAGCTTTACTAGCGGGAGGGACACCTACAATGAGCAGTTCTTC CASSFTSGRDTYNEQFF
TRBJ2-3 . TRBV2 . TGTGCCAGCAAGGCGACCACCTTGACAGATACGCAGTATTTT CASKATTLTDTQYF
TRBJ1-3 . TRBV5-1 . TGCGCCAGCAGCTTAGGCGGGGTATTCTCTGGAAACACCATATATTTT CASSLGGVFSGNTIYF
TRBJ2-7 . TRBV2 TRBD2 TGTGCCAGCAGAGATGCTACGGGACTAGTACTTTACGAGCAGTACTTC CASRDATGLVLYEQYF
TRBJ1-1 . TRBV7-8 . TGTGCCAGCAGCTTAGGGGGACCCACTGAAGCTTTCTTT CASSLGGPTEAFF
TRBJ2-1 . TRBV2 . TGTGCCAGCAGTGAAGTGCCAGGGTTTCTGTTCTTC CASSEVPGFLFF
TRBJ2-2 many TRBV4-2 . TGTGCCAGCAGCCAAGAGTTCTGGCAGGGGAACACCGGGGAGCTGTTTTTT CASSQEFWQGNTGELFF
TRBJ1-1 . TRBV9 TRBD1 TGTGCCAGCAGCGTGGGACAGGGGGATACTGAAGCTTTCTTT CASSVGQGDTEAFF
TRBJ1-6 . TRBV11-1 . TGTGCCAGCAGCTTACAGGACCGTTCACCCCTCCACTTT CASSLQDRSPLHF
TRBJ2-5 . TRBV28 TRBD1 TGTGCCAGCAGTTTTCTGGTCCTCAGGGGGCAACAAGAGACCCAGTACTTC CASSFLVLRGQQETQYF
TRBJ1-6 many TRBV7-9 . TGTGCCAGCAGCTTAGCAGGGGCCCTCCACTTT CASSLAGALHF
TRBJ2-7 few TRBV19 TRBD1 TGTGCCAGCACCGACAGGGCAACCTCCTACGAGCAGTACTTC CASTDRATSYEQYF
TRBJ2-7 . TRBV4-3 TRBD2 TGCGCCAGCAGCCAGAAGCTCTCGGGACTAGTCTACTACGAGCAGTACTTC CASSQKLSGLVYYEQYF
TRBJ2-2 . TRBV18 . TGTGCCAGCTCTCGAAGTAACAACGCGAACACCGGGGAGCTGTTTTTT CASSRSNNANTGELFF
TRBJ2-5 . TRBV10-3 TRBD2 TGTGCCATCAGTGCCGGGACTAGTAGTGGGGGAGAGACCCAGTACTTC CAISAGTSSGGETQYF
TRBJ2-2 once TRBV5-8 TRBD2 TGTGCCAGCACCTTAGCGGGAGCGGTCGCCGGGGAGCTGTTTTTT CASTLAGAVAGELFF
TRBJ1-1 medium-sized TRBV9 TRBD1 TGTGCCAGCAGCGTAGAAGGCAGGGGGTTCACTGAAGCTTTCTTT CASSVEGRGFTEAFF
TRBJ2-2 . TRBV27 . TGTGCCAGCAGTTTGGAAGCGGCCGGGGAGCTGTTTTTT CASSLEAAGELFF
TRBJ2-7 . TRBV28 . TGTGCCAGCAGTTTACTGTTCCAGGGCTCCCTCTACGAGCAGTACTTC CASSLLFQGSLYEQYF